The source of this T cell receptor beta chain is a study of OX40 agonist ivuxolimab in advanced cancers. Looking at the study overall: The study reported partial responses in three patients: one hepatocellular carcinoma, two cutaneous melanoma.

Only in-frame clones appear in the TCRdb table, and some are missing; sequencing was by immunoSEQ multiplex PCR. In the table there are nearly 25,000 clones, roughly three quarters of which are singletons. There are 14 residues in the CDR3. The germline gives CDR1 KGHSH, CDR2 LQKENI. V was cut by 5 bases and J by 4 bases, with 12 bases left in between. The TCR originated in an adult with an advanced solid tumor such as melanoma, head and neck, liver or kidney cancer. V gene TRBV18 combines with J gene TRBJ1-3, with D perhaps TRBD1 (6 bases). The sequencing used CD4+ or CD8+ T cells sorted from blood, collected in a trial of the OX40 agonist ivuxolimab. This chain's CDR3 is CASSLDSFGNTIYF. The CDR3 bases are TGTGCCAGCTCATTGGACAGCTTCGGAAACACCATATATTTT.